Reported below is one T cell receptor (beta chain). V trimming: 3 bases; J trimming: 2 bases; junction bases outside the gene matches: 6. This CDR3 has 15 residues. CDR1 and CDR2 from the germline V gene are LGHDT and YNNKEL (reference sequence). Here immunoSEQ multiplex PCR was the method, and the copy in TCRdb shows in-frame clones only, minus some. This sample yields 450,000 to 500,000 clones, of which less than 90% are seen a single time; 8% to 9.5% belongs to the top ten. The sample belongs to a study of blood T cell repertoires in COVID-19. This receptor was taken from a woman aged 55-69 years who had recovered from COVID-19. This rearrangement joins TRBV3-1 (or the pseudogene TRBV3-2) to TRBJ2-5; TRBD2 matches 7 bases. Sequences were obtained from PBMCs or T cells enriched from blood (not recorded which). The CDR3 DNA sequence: TGTGCCAGCAGCCATTCAGCGGGGCTGCAAGAGACCCAGTACTTC. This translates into CASSHSAGLQETQYF.